This T cell receptor (beta chain) is drawn from a study of shared clonotypes between healthy human individuals. Study results and caveats: Generally, estimated richness proved larger in naive subsets than it did in memory subsets.

As defined, naive CD8 cells were CD45RO-negative and positively selected for CCR7, with terminally differentiated effector memory CD45RA+ cells excluded. Healthy and HIV-negative, the adult donors had no recent acute infections or vaccinations. As for this clone: Its antigen is still unknown.

The assay used deep level. Each sorted subset replicate got 200 ng genomic DNA, tens of thousands of genomes. Libraries were prepared by immunoSEQ multiplex PCR; TCRdb keeps only in-frame clonotypes and omits some of them. The data show fewer than 1 million clones, approximately 96% seen once. V was cut by 0 bases and J by 4 bases, with 9 bases left in between. Germline values: CDR1 MNHEY, CDR2 SVGAGI. The CDR3 sequence is 15 residues long. This clonotype was obtained from a man aged 25 to 40 in good health. Sequenced sample: naive CD8+ T cells sorted from blood. The chain carries TRBV6-5 and TRBJ2-2, with D perhaps given as TRBD1 or TRBD2 (6 bases each). The DNA for the CDR3 is TGTGCCAGCAGTTACTCTTCGGGGGCCACCGGGGAGCTGTTTTTT. It codes for CASSYSSGATGELFF.